The subject of this entry is one TCR beta chain. 60 Vbeta and 13 Jbeta primers were used in PCR. TCRdb's copy holds only in-frame clones and misses some; the assay was immunoSEQ multiplex PCR. The sample consists of fewer than 95,000 clones, 65% to 80% of them appearing once. V was clipped by 1 base and J by 4 bases; unmatched bases: 13. Germline V gene lookup returns CDR1 SGHVS and CDR2 FQNEAQ. The CDR3 runs 19 residues. The data derive from a study of cytomegalovirus exposure and HLA in healthy donors. The sequence was collected from a man aged 35 to 55 in good health and CMV-seronegative. V usage is TRBV7-8 and J usage is TRBJ2-3; 11 nucleotides align to TRBD2. Input material: PBMCs. The CDR3 loop reads CASSLVAPRLAGSADTQYF. The CDR3 DNA follows: TGTGCCAGCAGCTTAGTGGCCCCGAGACTAGCGGGGAGTGCAGATACGCAGTATTTT.